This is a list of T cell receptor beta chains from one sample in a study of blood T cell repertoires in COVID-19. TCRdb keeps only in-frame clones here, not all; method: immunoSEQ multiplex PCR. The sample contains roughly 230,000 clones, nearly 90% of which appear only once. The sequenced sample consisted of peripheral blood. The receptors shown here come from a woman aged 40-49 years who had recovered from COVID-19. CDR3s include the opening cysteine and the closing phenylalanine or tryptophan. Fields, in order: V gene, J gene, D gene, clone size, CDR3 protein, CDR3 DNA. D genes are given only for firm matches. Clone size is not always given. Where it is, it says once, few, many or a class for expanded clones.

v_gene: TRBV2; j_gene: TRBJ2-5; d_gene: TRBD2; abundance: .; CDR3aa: CASSEGLAGQETQYF; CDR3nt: TGTGCCAGCAGTGAAGGGCTAGCGGGGCAAGAGACCCAGTACTTC
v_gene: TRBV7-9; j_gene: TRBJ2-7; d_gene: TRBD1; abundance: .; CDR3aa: CASSSEVDRGPYEQYF; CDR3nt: TGTGCCAGCAGCTCCGAGGTCGACAGGGGGCCCTACGAGCAGTACTTC
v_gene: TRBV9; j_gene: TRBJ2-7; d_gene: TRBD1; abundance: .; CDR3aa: CASSGTGVNEQYF; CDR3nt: TGTGCCAGCTCCGGGACAGGGGTAAACGAGCAGTACTTC
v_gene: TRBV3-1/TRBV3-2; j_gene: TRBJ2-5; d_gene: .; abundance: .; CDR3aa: CASSLTNQETQYF; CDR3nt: TGTGCCAGCAGCTTGACTAACCAAGAGACCCAGTACTTC
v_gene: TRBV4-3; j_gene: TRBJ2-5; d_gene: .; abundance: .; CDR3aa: CASSQVIGETQYF; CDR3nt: TGCGCCAGCAGCCAAGTGATCGGAGAGACCCAGTACTTC
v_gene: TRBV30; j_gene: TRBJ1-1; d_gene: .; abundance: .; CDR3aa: CAWSSLGVATEAFF; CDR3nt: TGTGCCTGGAGCTCCCTCGGGGTCGCCACTGAAGCTTTCTTT
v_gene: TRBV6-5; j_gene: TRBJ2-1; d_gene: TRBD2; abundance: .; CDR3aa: CASTPTSGLYNEQFF; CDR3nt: TGTGCCAGCACGCCGACTAGCGGGCTCTACAATGAGCAGTTCTTC
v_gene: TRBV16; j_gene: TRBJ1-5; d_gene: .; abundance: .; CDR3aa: CASSQSVVNQPQHF; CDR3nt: TGTGCCAGCAGCCAATCCGTAGTAAATCAGCCCCAGCATTTT
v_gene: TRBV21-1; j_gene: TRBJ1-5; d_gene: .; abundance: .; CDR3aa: CASNKVGGCNQPQHF; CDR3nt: TGTGCCAGCAACAAAGTAGGGGGCTGCAATCAGCCCCAGCATTTT
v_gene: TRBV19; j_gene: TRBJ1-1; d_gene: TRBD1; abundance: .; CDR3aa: CASSRTGGTEAFF; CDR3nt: TGTGCCAGTAGTCGGACAGGAGGGACTGAAGCTTTCTTT
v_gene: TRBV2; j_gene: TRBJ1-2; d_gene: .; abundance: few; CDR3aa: CASSVFGARGYTF; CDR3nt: TGTGCCAGCAGTGTATTCGGCGCGAGGGGCTACACCTTC
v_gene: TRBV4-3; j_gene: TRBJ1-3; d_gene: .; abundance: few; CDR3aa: CASSQAQTVSGNTIYF; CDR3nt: TGCGCCAGCAGCCAAGCCCAGACAGTCTCTGGAAACACCATATATTTT
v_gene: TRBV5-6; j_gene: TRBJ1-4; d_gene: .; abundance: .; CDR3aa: CASSFGAGAGTNEKLFF; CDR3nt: TGTGCCAGCAGCTTCGGAGCAGGGGCGGGAACTAATGAAAAACTGTTTTTT
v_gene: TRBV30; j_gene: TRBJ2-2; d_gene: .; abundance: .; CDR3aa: CAWSVETGELFF; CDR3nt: TGTGCCTGGAGCGTGGAGACCGGGGAGCTGTTTTTT
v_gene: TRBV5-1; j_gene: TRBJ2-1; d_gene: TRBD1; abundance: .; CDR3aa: CASSYQSRTGGSYNEQFF; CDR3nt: TGCGCCAGCAGCTACCAATCTAGGACAGGGGGATCCTACAATGAGCAGTTCTTC
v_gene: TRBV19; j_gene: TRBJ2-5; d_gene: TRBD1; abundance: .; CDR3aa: CASSIYRVIRGRGQETQYF; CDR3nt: TGTGCCAGTAGTATATACCGGGTTATTAGGGGGCGCGGGCAAGAGACCCAGTACTTC
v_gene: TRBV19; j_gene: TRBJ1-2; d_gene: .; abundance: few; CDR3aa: CASSIAGQYGYTF; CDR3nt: TGTGCCAGTAGTATTGCAGGGCAATATGGCTACACCTTC
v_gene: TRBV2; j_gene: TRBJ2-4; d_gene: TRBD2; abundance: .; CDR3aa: CASSEGLAGNIQYF; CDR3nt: TGTGCCAGCAGTGAAGGACTAGCAGGAAACATTCAGTACTTC
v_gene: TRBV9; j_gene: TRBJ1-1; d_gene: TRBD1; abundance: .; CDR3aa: CASSTGGGTEAFF; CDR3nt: TGTGCCAGCAGCACAGGGGGGGGTACTGAAGCTTTCTTT
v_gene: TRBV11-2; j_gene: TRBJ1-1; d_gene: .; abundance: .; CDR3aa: CASSPRSDRRLDTEAFF; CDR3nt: TGTGCCAGCAGCCCGAGATCCGACAGGAGGTTGGACACTGAAGCTTTCTTT
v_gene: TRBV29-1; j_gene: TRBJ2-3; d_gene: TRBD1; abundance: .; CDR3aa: CSVLGQGRTDTQYF; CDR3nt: TGCAGCGTTCTCGGACAGGGGCGCACAGATACGCAGTATTTT
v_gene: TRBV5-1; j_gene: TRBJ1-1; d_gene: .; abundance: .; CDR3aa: CASSLVGKGETEAFF; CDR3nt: TGCGCCAGCAGCTTGGTGGGGAAGGGGGAAACTGAAGCTTTCTTT
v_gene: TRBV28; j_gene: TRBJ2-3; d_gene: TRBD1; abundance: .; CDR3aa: CASRFVRVGTGSSDTQYF; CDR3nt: TGTGCCAGCAGATTTGTGCGGGTGGGGACAGGGTCGTCAGATACGCAGTATTTT
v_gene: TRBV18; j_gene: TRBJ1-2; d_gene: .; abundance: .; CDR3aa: CASSPLQNGYTF; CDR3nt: TGTGCCAGCTCACCACTTCAGAATGGCTACACCTTC
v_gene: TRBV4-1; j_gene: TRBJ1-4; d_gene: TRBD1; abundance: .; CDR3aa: CASSPQVTGEVGNEKLFF; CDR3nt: TGCGCCAGCAGCCCCCAAGTGACAGGGGAAGTTGGTAATGAAAAACTGTTTTTT
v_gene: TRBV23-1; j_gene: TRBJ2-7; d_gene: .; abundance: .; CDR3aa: CASSQSLCAEQYF; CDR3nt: TGCGCCAGCAGTCAATCGTTGTGCGCCGAGCAGTACTTC
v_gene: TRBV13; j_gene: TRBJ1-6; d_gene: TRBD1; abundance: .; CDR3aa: CASSRGGGQGFSPLHF; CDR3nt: TGTGCCAGCAGCCGAGGGGGGGGACAGGGTTTCTCACCCCTCCACTTT
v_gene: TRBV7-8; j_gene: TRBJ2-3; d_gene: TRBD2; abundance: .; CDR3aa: CASSPVRIPLAGITDTQYF; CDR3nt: TGTGCCAGCAGCCCAGTTCGGATTCCACTAGCGGGAATTACAGATACGCAGTATTTT
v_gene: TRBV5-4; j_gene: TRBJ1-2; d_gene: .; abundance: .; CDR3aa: CASSLSGGNYGYTF; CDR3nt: TGTGCCAGCAGCTTGTCCGGGGGAAACTATGGCTACACCTTC
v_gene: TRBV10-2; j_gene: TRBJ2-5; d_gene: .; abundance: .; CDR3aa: CASGMGGQETQYF; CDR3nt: TGCGCCAGCGGAATGGGAGGCCAAGAGACCCAGTACTTC
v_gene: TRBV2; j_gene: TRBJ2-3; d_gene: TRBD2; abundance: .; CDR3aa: CASSESWTSGRSTDTQYF; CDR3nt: TGTGCCAGCAGTGAATCCTGGACTAGCGGGAGAAGTACAGATACGCAGTATTTT
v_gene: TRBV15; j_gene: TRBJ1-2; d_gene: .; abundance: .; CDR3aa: CATSRDDRGGYTF; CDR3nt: TGTGCCACCAGCAGAGATGACCGGGGAGGCTACACCTTC
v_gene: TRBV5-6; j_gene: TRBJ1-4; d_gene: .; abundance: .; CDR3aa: CASSPGVIDEKLFF; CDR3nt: TGTGCCAGCAGCCCAGGGGTAATCGACGAAAAACTGTTTTTT
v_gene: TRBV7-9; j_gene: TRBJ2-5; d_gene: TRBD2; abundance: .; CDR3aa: CASSTGTSAFQETQYF; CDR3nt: TGTGCCAGCAGCACCGGGACTAGCGCCTTCCAAGAGACCCAGTACTTC
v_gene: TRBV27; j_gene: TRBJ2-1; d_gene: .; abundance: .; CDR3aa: CASSLESLSSRGGTEQFF; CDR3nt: TGTGCCAGCAGTTTGGAGTCACTGTCGTCAAGGGGGGGGACTGAGCAGTTCTTC
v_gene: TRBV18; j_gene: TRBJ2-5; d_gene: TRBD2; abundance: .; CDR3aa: CASSLSRARSGGQETQYF; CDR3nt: TGTGCCAGCTCCCTAAGCCGGGCAAGAAGCGGGGGGCAAGAGACCCAGTACTTC
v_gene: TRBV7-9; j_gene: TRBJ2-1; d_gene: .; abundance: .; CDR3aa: CASSSDTEQFF; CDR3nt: TGTGCCAGCAGCTCTGACACGGAGCAGTTCTTC
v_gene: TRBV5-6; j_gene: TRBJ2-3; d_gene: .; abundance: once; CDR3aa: CASSLGLGRGGTQYF; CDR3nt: TGTGCCAGCAGCTTGGGGCTAGGAAGGGGTGGGACGCAGTATTTT
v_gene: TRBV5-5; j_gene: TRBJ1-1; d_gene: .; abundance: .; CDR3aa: CASSLGQGKAFF; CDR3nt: TGTGCCAGCAGCTTGGGGCAGGGAAAAGCTTTCTTT
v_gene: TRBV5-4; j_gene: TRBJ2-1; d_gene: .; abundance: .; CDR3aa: CASHVGSSQFF; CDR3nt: TGTGCCAGCCATGTGGGTAGTAGCCAGTTCTTC
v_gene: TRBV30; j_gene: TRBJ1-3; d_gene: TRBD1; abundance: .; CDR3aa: CASGQGDTIYF; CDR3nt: TGTGCCTCTGGACAGGGGGACACCATATATTTT
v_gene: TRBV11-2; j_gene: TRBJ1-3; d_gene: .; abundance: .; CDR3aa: CASSPRPVLSSGNTIYF; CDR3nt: TGTGCCAGCAGCCCTCGCCCAGTATTAAGCTCTGGAAACACCATATATTTT
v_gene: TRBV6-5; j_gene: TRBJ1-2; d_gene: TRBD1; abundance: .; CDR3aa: CASSSQGSGYTF; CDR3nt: TGTGCCAGCAGTTCACAGGGGTCTGGCTACACCTTC
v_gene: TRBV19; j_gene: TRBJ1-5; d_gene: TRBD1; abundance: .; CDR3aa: CASSIVGTGGPSNQPQHF; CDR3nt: TGTGCCAGTAGTATAGTGGGGACAGGGGGCCCTAGCAATCAGCCCCAGCATTTT
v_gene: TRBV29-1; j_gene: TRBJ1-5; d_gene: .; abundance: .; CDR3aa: CSVEASAGQPQHF; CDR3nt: TGCAGCGTTGAGGCGTCAGCAGGCCAGCCCCAGCATTTT
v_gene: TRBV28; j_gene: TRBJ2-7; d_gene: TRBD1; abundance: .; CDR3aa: CASKQGEREQYF; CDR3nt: TGTGCCAGCAAACAGGGGGAACGAGAGCAGTACTTC